This T cell receptor (beta chain) was profiled in a study of cytomegalovirus exposure and HLA in healthy donors. Across the whole study: Samples from HLA-typed donors yielded around 79 million unique TCRs in an early data release. Points from the study as a whole: A later analysis linked a missense DCLRE1C variant to TCR beta V- and J-gene trimming. Within a later analysis, the majority of CMV-associated TCR beta chains appeared HLA-restricted.

Primers: 60 Vbeta forward and 13 Jbeta reverse. As originally analysed: A later analysis counted about 80 million unique TCR beta chains, about 10 million shared. Sequencing used immunoSEQ multiplex PCR; TCRdb keeps in-frame clones, though not all of them. From that table come the V and J calls and clone size; the DNA was used to work out D and trimming. The sample has some 120,000 clones, about 74% seen once. In regard to this clone: Its cognate antigen is unknown.

Between the trimmed V and J ends, which lost 6 bases and 7 bases, there was a span of 12 bases. The CDR3 contains 13 residues. Germline loops: CDR1 MDHEN, CDR2 SYDVKM. V is TRBV28 and J is TRBJ1-4; no clear D gene. This clonotype was obtained from a man aged 35-49 years in good health and CMV-seropositive. The sample consisted of PBMCs. The CDR3 bases are TGTGCCAGCAGCGCCGGAGATGGTGAAAAACTGTTTTTT. Translated, it gives CASSAGDGEKLFF.